The T cell receptor (beta chain) under discussion was sequenced for a study of shared clonotypes between healthy human individuals. Every donor, a Caucasian adult, lived in Nashville, Tennessee. The repertoire was sequenced with immunoSEQ multiplex PCR; TCRdb's copy has only in-frame clones and lacks some. The sample includes approximately 2,000,000 clones, roughly 92% of them seen just once. The CDR3 is 13 amino acids. Germline V gene lookup returns CDR1 GTSNPN and CDR2 SVGIG (reference sequence). V gave up 2 bases and J gave up 6 bases, with 11 bases separating them. The receptor comes from a man younger than 30 in good health. Some clones in this sample may be carry-over from other donors' samples. The sample taken for sequencing was naive CD4+ T cells from PBMCs. Documented subset: CD45RA+ positively selected. V usage is TRBV30 and J usage is TRBJ1-5; D call uncertain. The CDR3, as DNA: TGTGCCTGGAGTCGTGACTTCGGTCAGCCCCAGCATTTT. Protein: CAWSRDFGQPQHF.